There are many counts of the clone carrying this TCR beta chain. Documented time point: longitudinal time-point 2. Unsorted libraries were generated from 2 million PBMCs. These cells had been stored in RNAlater at -80 C. TCRdb passed the 5' RACE reads through MiXCR, listing each CDR3 protein once. The profile shows under 50,000 distinct CDR3 sequences, about an eighth of them singletons. Germline CDR1 reads SGHRS; CDR2 reads YFSETQ. The ends lost 4 bases at V and 7 bases at J; junction bases unmatched: 4. This CDR3 contains 12 residues. The sample is drawn from a study of neurological immune-mediated disorders.

The chain uses TRBV5-1 and TRBJ1-2; 7 bases are a match to TRBD1. The TCR was taken from a male donor with HTLV-1-associated myelopathy (HAM/TSP). Sequenced: PBMCs. Written as DNA, the CDR3 is TGCGCCAGCAGCCCGGACAGGCCTGGCTACACCTTC. Translation gives CASSPDRPGYTF.